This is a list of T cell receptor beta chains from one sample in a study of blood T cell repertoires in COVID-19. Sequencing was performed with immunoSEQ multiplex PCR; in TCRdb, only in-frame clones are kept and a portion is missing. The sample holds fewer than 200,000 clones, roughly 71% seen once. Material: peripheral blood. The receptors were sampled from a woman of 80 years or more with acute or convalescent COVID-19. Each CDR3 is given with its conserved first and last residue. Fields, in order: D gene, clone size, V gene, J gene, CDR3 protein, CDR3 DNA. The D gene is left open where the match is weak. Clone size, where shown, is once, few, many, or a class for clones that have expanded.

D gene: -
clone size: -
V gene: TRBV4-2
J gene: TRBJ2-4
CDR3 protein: CASSQGGVGNIQYF
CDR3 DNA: TGTGCCAGCAGCCAAGGGGGGGTCGGAAACATTCAGTACTTC

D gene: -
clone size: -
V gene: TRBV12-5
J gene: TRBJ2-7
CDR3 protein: CASGSTSGIIYEQYF
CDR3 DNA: TGTGCTAGTGGTTCCACCTCGGGGATCATTTACGAGCAGTACTTC

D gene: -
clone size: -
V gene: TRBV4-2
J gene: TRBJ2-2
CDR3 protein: CASSSRTVANTGELFF
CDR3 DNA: TGTGCCAGCAGCTCTCGGACAGTTGCGAACACCGGGGAGCTGTTTTTT

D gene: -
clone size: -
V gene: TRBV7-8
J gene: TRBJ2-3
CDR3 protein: CASKPSGTSSSTDTQYF
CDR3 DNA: TGTGCCAGCAAGCCGTCCGGGACATCTTCTAGCACAGATACGCAGTATTTT

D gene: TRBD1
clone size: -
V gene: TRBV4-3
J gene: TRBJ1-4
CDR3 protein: CASSLMGQGALFF
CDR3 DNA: TGCGCCAGCAGCCTCATGGGACAGGGGGCACTGTTTTTT

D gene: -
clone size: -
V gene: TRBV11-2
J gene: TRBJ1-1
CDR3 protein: CASSLGRGSEAFF
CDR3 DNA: TGTGCCAGCAGCTTAGGCAGGGGCTCTGAAGCTTTCTTT

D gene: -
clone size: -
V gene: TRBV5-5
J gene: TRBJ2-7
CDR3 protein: CASSLRQAPTEQYF
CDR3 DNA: TGTGCCAGCAGCTTGCGACAGGCACCTACGGAGCAGTACTTC

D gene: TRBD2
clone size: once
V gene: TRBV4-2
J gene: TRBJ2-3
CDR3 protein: CASSQGLAGGPPSTDTQYF
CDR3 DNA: TGTGCCAGCAGCCAAGGACTAGCGGGAGGGCCGCCCAGCACAGATACGCAGTATTTT

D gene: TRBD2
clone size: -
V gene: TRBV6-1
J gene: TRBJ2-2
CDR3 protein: CASSEPGGVLFF
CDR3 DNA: TGTGCCAGCAGTGAACCGGGGGGGGTGCTGTTTTTT

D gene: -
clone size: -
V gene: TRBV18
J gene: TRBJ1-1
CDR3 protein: CASSTGLNTEAFF
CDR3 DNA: TGTGCCAGCTCAACAGGGCTGAACACTGAAGCTTTCTTT

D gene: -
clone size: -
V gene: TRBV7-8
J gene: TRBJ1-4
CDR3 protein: CASSPSGRNEKLFF
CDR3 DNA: TGTGCCAGCAGCCCCTCCGGCAGGAACGAAAAACTGTTTTTT

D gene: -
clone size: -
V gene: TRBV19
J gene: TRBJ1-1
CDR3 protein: CASRVGMAAEAFF
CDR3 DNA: TGTGCCAGTAGGGTAGGAATGGCGGCGGAGGCTTTCTTT

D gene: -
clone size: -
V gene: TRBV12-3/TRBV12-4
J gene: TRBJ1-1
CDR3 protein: CASSYDGGGEAFF
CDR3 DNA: TGTGCCAGCAGTTACGACGGGGGGGGTGAAGCTTTCTTT

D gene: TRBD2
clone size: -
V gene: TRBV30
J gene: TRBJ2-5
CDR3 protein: CAWASGGQETQYF
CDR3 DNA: TGTGCCTGGGCTAGCGGGGGCCAAGAGACCCAGTACTTC

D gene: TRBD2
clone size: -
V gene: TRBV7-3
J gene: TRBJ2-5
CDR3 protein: CASSLGGLAGQETQYF
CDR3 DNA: TGTGCCAGCAGCTTGGGGGGACTAGCGGGACAAGAGACCCAGTACTTC

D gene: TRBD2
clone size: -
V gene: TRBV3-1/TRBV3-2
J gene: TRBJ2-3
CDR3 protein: CASSQDDGRGSDTQYF
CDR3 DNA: TGTGCCAGCAGCCAAGATGACGGGAGGGGTTCAGATACGCAGTATTTT

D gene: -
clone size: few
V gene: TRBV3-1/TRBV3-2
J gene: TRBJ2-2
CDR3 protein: CASSQPRLARRTGELFF
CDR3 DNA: TGTGCCAGCAGCCAACCTAGGCTAGCGCGGCGGACCGGGGAGCTGTTTTTT

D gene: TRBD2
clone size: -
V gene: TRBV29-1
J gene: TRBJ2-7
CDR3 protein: CSVEHSSGLASSYEQYF
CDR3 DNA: TGCAGCGTTGAACACTCTTCCGGACTAGCGAGCTCCTACGAGCAGTACTTC

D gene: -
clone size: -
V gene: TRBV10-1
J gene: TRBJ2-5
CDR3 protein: CASSESKLASETQYF
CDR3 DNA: TGCGCCAGCAGTGAGTCGAAGCTAGCATCGGAGACCCAGTACTTC

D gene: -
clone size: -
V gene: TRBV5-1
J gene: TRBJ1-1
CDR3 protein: CASSLVLPGSNTEAFF
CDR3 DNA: TGCGCCAGCAGCTTGGTTCTCCCAGGATCGAACACTGAAGCTTTCTTT

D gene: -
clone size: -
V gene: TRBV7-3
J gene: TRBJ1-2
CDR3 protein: CASSFGGEANYGYTF
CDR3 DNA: TGTGCCAGCAGCTTCGGGGGAGAAGCTAACTATGGCTACACCTTC

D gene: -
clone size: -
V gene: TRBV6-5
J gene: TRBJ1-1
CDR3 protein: CASNQGGVPGTEAFF
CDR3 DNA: TGTGCCAGCAATCAGGGTGGGGTACCCGGCACTGAAGCTTTCTTT

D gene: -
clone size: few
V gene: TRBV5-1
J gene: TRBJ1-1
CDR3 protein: CASSPETRKNTEAFF
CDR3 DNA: TGCGCCAGCAGCCCCGAGACAAGGAAGAACACTGAAGCTTTCTTT

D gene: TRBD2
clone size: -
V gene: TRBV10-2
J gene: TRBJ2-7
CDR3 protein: CASSEGETSGYF
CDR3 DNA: TGCGCCAGCAGCGAGGGGGAGACTAGCGGGTACTTC

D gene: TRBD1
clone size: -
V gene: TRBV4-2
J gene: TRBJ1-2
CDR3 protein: CASSQAPGGDGYTF
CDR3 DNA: TGTGCCAGCAGCCAAGCCCCAGGGGGCGATGGCTACACCTTC

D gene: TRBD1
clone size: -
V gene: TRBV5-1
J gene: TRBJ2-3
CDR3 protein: CASSFYGTGGTDTQYF
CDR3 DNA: TGCGCCAGCAGCTTTTACGGGACAGGGGGCACAGATACGCAGTATTTT

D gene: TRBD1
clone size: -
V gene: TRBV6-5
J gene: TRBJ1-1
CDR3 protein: CASSRQGAGTEAFF
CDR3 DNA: TGTGCCAGCAGTCGACAGGGGGCGGGCACTGAAGCTTTCTTT

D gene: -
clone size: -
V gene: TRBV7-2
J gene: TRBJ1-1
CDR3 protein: CASRVSGGAVANTEAFF
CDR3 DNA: TGTGCCAGCAGGGTTAGCGGCGGAGCGGTCGCGAACACTGAAGCTTTCTTT

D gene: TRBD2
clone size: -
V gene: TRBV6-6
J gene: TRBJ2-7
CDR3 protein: CASSYSGNSYEQYF
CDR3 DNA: TGTGCCAGCAGTTACAGCGGGAACTCCTACGAGCAGTACTTC

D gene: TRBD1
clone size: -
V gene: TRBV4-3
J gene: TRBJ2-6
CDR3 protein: CASSRGTGRGANVLTF
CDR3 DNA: TGCGCCAGCAGCCGAGGGACAGGGCGCGGGGCCAACGTCCTGACTTTC

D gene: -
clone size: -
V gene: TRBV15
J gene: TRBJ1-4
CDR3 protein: CATRGGDSTNEKLFF
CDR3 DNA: TGTGCCACGAGGGGGGGCGATTCAACTAATGAAAAACTGTTTTTT

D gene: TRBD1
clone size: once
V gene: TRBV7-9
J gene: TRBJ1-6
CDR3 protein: CASSFQGAVSPLHF
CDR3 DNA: TGTGCCAGCAGCTTTCAGGGGGCGGTTTCACCCCTCCACTTT

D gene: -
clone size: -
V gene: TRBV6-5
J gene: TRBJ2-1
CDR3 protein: CASSYALYNEQFF
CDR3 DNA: TGTGCCAGCAGTTACGCCCTATACAATGAGCAGTTCTTC

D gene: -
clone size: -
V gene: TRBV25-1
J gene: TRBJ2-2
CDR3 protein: CASSELSVGGTGELFF
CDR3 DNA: TGTGCCAGCAGTGAATTGTCGGTCGGAGGCACCGGGGAGCTGTTTTTT

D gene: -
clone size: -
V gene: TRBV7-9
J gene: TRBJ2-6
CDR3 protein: CASSLVSSGANVLTF
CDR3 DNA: TGTGCCAGCAGCTTAGTGAGCTCTGGGGCCAACGTCCTGACTTTC

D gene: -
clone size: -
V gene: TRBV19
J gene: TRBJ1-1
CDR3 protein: CASSLGANTEAFF
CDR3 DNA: TGTGCCAGTAGCCTTGGGGCAAACACTGAAGCTTTCTTT